The 30 T cell receptor beta chains reported below all come from one sample, sequenced in a study of cytomegalovirus exposure and HLA in healthy donors. 13 Jbeta primers and 60 Vbeta primers were used for the PCR. The table came from immunoSEQ multiplex PCR; TCRdb's copy has only in-frame clones and leaves some out. The table records under 150,000 clones, roughly 88% of them present only once. The material sequenced was PBMCs. The source is a boy between 10 and 17 years old in good health and CMV-seronegative.

This chain connects TRBV23-1 to TRBJ2-5; maybe TRBD1 (6 bases). TRBV23-1 is noted as an ORF with a role that remains uncertain. CDR3 length: 17 amino acids. V lost 7 bases and J 4 bases, leaving 25 bases between the germline ends. CDR3 coding DNA: TGCGCCAGCAATTTTTCAACGTCCGGACAGCTCAGAGAGACCCAGTACTTC. Translation gives CASNFSTSGQLRETQYF.

The J gene is TRBJ1-4, the V gene TRBV29-1, with 8 bases that match TRBD1. Germline V CDR1 and CDR2: SQVTM, ANQGSEA. Germline trimming cut 4 bases from V and 2 bases from J; bases unmatched to any gene: 6. The CDR3 is 15 residues long. CDR3 sequence reads: CSVGTGSVTNEKLFF. The CDR3 nucleotides read TGCAGCGTTGGGACAGGGAGCGTTACTAATGAAAAACTGTTTTTT.

The J gene is TRBJ2-6, the V gene TRBV9; D may be TRBD2 (6 bases). This CDR3 is built from 19 residues. Between the trimmed V and J ends, which lost 3 bases and 0 bases, there was a span of 19 bases. Germline CDR1 reads SGDLS; CDR2 reads YYNGEE. The CDR3 coding sequence is TGTGCCAGCAGCGAGAGTAGTGGGGGAGCGGGCTCTGGGGCCAACGTCCTGACTTTC. Residues: CASSESSGGAGSGANVLTF.

The chain couples TRBV29-1 to TRBJ1-1; D is unresolved. Germline V CDR1 and CDR2: SQVTM, ANQGSEA. V lost 3 bases and J lost 1, with 6 bases in between. The CDR3 covers 12 residues. The CDR3 is CSVDTGNTEAFF. In DNA form, the CDR3 reads TGCAGCGTTGACACGGGGAACACTGAAGCTTTCTTT.

The chain is built from TRBV5-1 and TRBJ2-1; 8 nucleotides match TRBD1. CDR1 and CDR2 (germline): SGHRS, YFSETQ. The junction had 10 bases not matched to a gene; V was cut back by 0 bases and J by 8 bases. The CDR3 sequence is 16 residues long. CDR3 loop: CASSLVVGQEKDEQFF. The CDR3, as DNA: TGCGCCAGCAGCTTGGTTGTGGGACAGGAGAAAGATGAGCAGTTCTTC.

The V gene is TRBV7-8, the J gene TRBJ1-2, with D tentatively TRBD1 (6 bases). V was clipped by 5 bases and J by 2 bases, with 12 bases between them. This CDR3 is built from 14 residues. Germline lookup yields CDR1 SGHVS and CDR2 FQNEAQ. The CDR3 nucleotides read TGTGCCAGCAGCACAGGGAGTCCCAACTATGGCTACACCTTC. Residues: CASSTGSPNYGYTF.

The CDR3 is CASSYPWGQGAYEQYF. CDR3 nucleotides: TGTGCCAGCAGTTACCCTTGGGGGCAGGGGGCGTACGAGCAGTACTTC. The chain links TRBV6-9 to TRBJ2-7, with 8 nucleotides matching TRBD1. The CDR3 is made up of 16 amino acids. Germline V gene sequence: CDR1 MNHGY, CDR2 SVAAGI. V dropped 3 bases and J dropped 4; count of bases not matched to a gene: 11.

The count of this clone is one. V is TRBV9 and J is TRBJ1-2; no clear D gene. Germline CDR1 SGDLS, CDR2 YYNGEE. The CDR3 runs 11 residues. V gave up 3 bases and J gave up 4 bases, with 4 bases separating them. In DNA, the CDR3 is TGTGCCAGCAGCGGAGTCTATGGCTACACCTTC. It is translated as CASSGVYGYTF.

The rearrangement uses TRBV27 and TRBJ1-5, with TRBD1 as a possible D gene (5 bases). V shed 3 bases and J shed 8 bases, with 14 bases lying between them. Germline assignment: CDR1 MNHEY and CDR2 SMNVEV (reference sequence). The length of the CDR3 is 14 residues. This CDR3 is CASSLGGGGKPQHF. Written as DNA, the CDR3 is TGTGCCAGCAGTTTGGGGGGGGGTGGGAAGCCCCAGCATTTT.

The rearrangement uses TRBV6-4 and TRBJ1-1; D ambiguous. Deletions cut 4 bases from V and 0 bases from J, with 6 bases between. CDR3 length equals 13 residues. Per germline, CDR1 MRHNA and CDR2 SNTAGT. The CDR3 DNA reads as TGTGCCAGCAGTGTCAGGATGAACACTGAAGCTTTCTTT. It is translated as CASSVRMNTEAFF.

The V call is TRBV19, the J call TRBJ1-4; unclear D gene. From germline, CDR1 is LNHDA and CDR2 SQIVND (reference sequence). Trimming took 1 base from V and 7 from J, leaving 13 bases between them. This CDR3 has 15 residues. The CDR3 nucleotides read TGTGCCAGTAGTATAGGACGGAGAAGTTTTGAAAAACTGTTTTTT. Amino acid sequence: CASSIGRRSFEKLFF.

The chain combines TRBV29-1 with TRBJ2-7; D is perhaps TRBD2 (6 bases). V was cut by 4 bases and J by 2 bases, with 12 bases left in between. Germline V gene data show CDR1 as SQVTM and CDR2 as ANQGSEA. The CDR3 loop spans 13 amino acids. The DNA for the CDR3 is TGCAGCGTTGTATTAGCGGCCGCCTACGAGCAGTACTTC. It codes for CSVVLAAAYEQYF.

The V call is TRBV6-1, the J call TRBJ2-2, with a possible D match to TRBD2 (5 bases). CDR3 size: 15 residues. V was cut by 6 bases and J by 1 base, with 12 bases left in between. Germline CDR1 is MNHNS and CDR2 is SASEGT. In DNA form, the CDR3 reads TGTGCCAGCAGGGCCACTAGACAGAACACCGGGGAGCTGTTTTTT. It encodes CASRATRQNTGELFF.

V gene TRBV5-5 combines with J gene TRBJ1-5; 10 bases map to TRBD1. There are 15 residues in the CDR3. The V segment lost 3 bases and the J segment 0 bases; nucleotides outside the gene matches: 0. Germline lookup yields CDR1 SGHKS and CDR2 YYEKEE (reference sequence). CDR3 sequence (DNA): TGTGCCAGCAGCTGGGACAGGGGTAGCAATCAGCCCCAGCATTTT. It yields the protein CASSWDRGSNQPQHF.

The CDR3 DNA sequence: TGTGCCAGCAGTTACTCGTCCCAGGGATACACCTACGAGCAGTACTTC. Its protein is CASSYSSQGYTYEQYF. The chain employs TRBV6-5 and TRBJ2-7, with a possible D match to TRBD1 (5 bases). Per the germline V gene, CDR1 is MNHEY and CDR2 is SVGAGI. V was trimmed by 0 bases and J by 2 bases, leaving 14 bases between them. The CDR3 has 16 residues.

The V call is TRBV14, the J call TRBJ2-7; tentative D call: TRBD2 (5 bases). The CDR3 runs to 15 residues. V was trimmed by 3 bases and J by 2 bases, leaving 14 bases between them. Germline CDR1 is SGHDN and CDR2 is FVKESK. The DNA for the CDR3 is TGTGCCAGCAGCCACTTTTTAAAGGGAGCCTACGAGCAGTACTTC. This sequence encodes CASSHFLKGAYEQYF.

This chain links TRBV7-2 with TRBJ2-2, with D possibly TRBD1 on 6 matching bases. From germline, CDR1 is SGHTA and CDR2 FQGNSA. V was pared by 1 base and J by 0 bases, with 6 bases between. This CDR3 is 15 amino acids long. For the CDR3, the DNA is TGTGCCAGCAGCTTAGAGGGGGCGAACACCGGGGAGCTGTTTTTT. Encoded protein: CASSLEGANTGELFF.

The chain combines TRBV19 with TRBJ2-3; 10 bases align to TRBD1. The CDR3 length is 13 residues. Germline lookup yields CDR1 LNHDA and CDR2 SQIVND (reference sequence). V shed 5 bases, J shed 4 bases, and the junction held 0 bases outside the gene matches. As DNA, the CDR3 is TGTGCCAGTAGTGACAGGGGGCCAGATACGCAGTATTTT. Translated, it gives CASSDRGPDTQYF.

The chain has TRBV6-5 and TRBJ1-1, with D unresolved. The CDR3 extends over 14 amino acids. Trimming removed 1 base from V and 4 bases from J, with 10 bases in between. Per the germline V gene, CDR1 is MNHEY and CDR2 is SVGAGI. CDR3 protein: CASSYYAGGTEAFF. CDR3 in DNA: TGTGCCAGCAGTTACTACGCGGGAGGCACTGAAGCTTTCTTT.

V gene TRBV14 combines with J gene TRBJ2-7, with D possibly being TRBD2 (5 bases). The V end lost 3 bases, the J end lost 2 bases, and 8 bases lay between the germline ends. The germline V gene encodes CDR1 SGHDN and CDR2 FVKESK. The CDR3 is made up of 13 amino acids. The CDR3 nucleotides read TGTGCCAGCAGCCACGGGAATGCCTACGAGCAGTACTTC. Residues: CASSHGNAYEQYF.

The V call is TRBV9, the J call TRBJ2-7; D is possibly TRBD2 (5 bases). The CDR3 runs 15 residues. Germline V gene data show CDR1 as SGDLS and CDR2 as YYNGEE. Trimming removed 0 bases at V and 3 bases at J, with 13 bases between. The CDR3 DNA reads as TGTGCCAGCAGCGTAGGGTTCGAGGAGGACTACGAGCAGTACTTC. The encoded protein is CASSVGFEEDYEQYF.

The chain joins TRBV13 to TRBJ2-1, with TRBD2 matching 9 bases. Germline assignment: CDR1 PRHDT and CDR2 FYEKMQ (reference sequence). V was pared by 1 base and J by 2 bases, with 6 bases of the junction left unmatched. CDR3 length equals 17 residues. The CDR3 reads CASSLEGSGSPYNEQFF. In nucleotides, the CDR3 is TGTGCCAGCAGCTTAGAGGGTAGCGGGAGCCCCTACAATGAGCAGTTCTTC.

The rearrangement uses TRBV4-1 and TRBJ2-2, with 7 bases identical to TRBD2. The CDR3 runs 17 residues. J was trimmed by 5 bases and V by 0 bases; bases with no gene match: 9. CDR1 MGHRA and CDR2 YSYEKL come from the germline V gene. The CDR3 is CASSQDRGRARTGELFF. CDR3 sequence (DNA): TGCGCCAGCAGCCAAGATCGAGGGAGGGCCCGGACCGGGGAGCTGTTTTTT.

V is TRBV7-9 and J is TRBJ1-2, with a weak D call TRBD1 (6 bases). CDR3 length equals 13 residues. Germline CDR1 and CDR2: SEHNR and FQNEAQ (reference sequence). V dropped 8 bases and J dropped 4 bases, with 14 bases sitting between them. The CDR3 DNA reads as TGTGCCAGCGGATTAGAAGGGGGCTATGGCTACACCTTC. It yields the protein CASGLEGGYGYTF.

The gene calls are TRBV4-1 and TRBJ1-2; tentative D call: TRBD1 (5 bases). The CDR3 loop spans 16 amino acids. Per germline, CDR1 MGHRA and CDR2 YSYEKL. V was pared by 4 bases and J by 0 bases, with 15 bases between. CDR3 sequence (DNA): TGCGCCAGCAGCCCTAACCAGGGAATAGCTAACTATGGCTACACCTTC. Amino acid sequence: CASSPNQGIANYGYTF.

This chain joins TRBV9 and TRBJ2-1; 9 bases agree with TRBD2. The V gene end was trimmed by 0 bases and the J gene end by 6 bases; junction bases not matched to a gene: 10. Germline V lookup: CDR1 SGDLS, CDR2 YYNGEE. The CDR3 spans 17 residues. CDR3 region: CASSVDLSSGVVNEQFF. For the CDR3, the DNA is TGTGCCAGCAGCGTAGATTTGTCTAGCGGGGTAGTCAATGAGCAGTTCTTC.

The chain combines TRBV5-4 with TRBJ2-5; 14 bases fit TRBD2. Germline V CDR1 and CDR2: SGHNT, YYREEE (reference sequence). Trimming cost V 4 bases and J 5 bases; bases outside gene matches: 7. This CDR3 comprises 16 residues. Here the CDR3 DNA reads TGTGCCAGCAGCCCAAGACTAGCGGGGGGGCCGGAGACCCAGTACTTC. Its translation is CASSPRLAGGPETQYF.

This clone was observed a few times. The chain is built from TRBV19 and TRBJ1-2, with 11 bases aligning to TRBD1. CDR3 length equals 15 residues. Per the germline V gene, CDR1 is LNHDA and CDR2 is SQIVND (reference sequence). Trimming took 6 bases from V and 4 from J; bases not matched to a gene: 7. The CDR3 DNA sequence: TGTGCCAGTAGCACCGGGACAGGGGGGAGCTATGGCTACACCTTC. This sequence encodes CASSTGTGGSYGYTF.

The chain employs TRBV7-9 and TRBJ2-7; 8 nucleotides line up with TRBD1. CDR1 and CDR2 (germline): SEHNR, FQNEAQ (reference sequence). The trim removed 4 bases at V and 0 bases at J, leaving 8 bases unmatched. The CDR3 runs 16 residues. CDR3 sequence: CASSSPRTGPSYEQYF. For the CDR3, the DNA is TGTGCCAGCAGCTCCCCCCGGACAGGGCCCTCCTACGAGCAGTACTTC. Variable domain in full (rest from reference TRBV7-9 and TRBJ2-7): DTGVSQNPRHKITKRGQNVTFRCDPISEHNRLYWYRQTLGQGPEFLTYFQNEAQLEKSRLLSDRFSAERPKGSFSTLEIQRTEQGDSAMYLCASSSPRTGPSYEQYFGPGTRLTVT.

This chain connects TRBV2 to TRBJ2-7, with 12 bases lining up with TRBD2. The CDR3 spans 19 residues. In germline, CDR1 is SNHLY, CDR2 FYNNEI. V was pared by 4 bases and J by 0 bases, with 13 bases of the junction left unmatched. CDR3 loop: CASSALLAGGSTNSYEQYF. The CDR3 DNA is TGTGCCAGCAGTGCCCTACTAGCGGGAGGATCGACAAACTCCTACGAGCAGTACTTC.